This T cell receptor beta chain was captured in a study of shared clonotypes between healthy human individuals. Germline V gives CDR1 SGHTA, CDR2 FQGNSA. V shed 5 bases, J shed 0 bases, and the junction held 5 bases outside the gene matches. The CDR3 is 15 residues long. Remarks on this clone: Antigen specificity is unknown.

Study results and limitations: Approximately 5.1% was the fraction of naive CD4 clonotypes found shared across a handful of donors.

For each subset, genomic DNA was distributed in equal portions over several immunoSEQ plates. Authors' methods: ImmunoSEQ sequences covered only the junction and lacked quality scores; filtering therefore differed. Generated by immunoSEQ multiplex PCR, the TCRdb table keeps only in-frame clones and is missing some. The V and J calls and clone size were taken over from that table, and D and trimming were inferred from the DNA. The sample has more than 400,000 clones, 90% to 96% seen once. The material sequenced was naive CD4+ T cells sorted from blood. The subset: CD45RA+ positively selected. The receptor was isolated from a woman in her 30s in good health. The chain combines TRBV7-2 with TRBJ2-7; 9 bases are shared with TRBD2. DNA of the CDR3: TGTGCCAGCAGCATTAGCGGGAGTCCCTCCTACGAGCAGTACTTC. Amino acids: CASSISGSPSYEQYF.